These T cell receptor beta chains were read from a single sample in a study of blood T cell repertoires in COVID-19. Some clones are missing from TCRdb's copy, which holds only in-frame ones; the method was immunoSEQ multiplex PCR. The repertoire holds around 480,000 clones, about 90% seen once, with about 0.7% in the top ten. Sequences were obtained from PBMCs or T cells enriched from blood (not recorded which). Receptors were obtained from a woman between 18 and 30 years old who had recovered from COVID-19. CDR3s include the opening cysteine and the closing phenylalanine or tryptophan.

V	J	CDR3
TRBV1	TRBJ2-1	CTSGGTCLFNEQFF
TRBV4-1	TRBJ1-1	CASSQDALTYAEAFF
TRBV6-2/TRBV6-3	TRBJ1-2	CASSYAWGGGYTF
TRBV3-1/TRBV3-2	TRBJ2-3	CASSQEIGVAHTDTQYF
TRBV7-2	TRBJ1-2	CASSPDSLDYGYTF
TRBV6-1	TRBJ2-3	CASSASPPTSGGNTQYF
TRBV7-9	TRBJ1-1	CASSFYTGETEAFF
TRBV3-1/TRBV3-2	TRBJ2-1	CASSQAGQRGAYNEQFF
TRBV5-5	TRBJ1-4	CASRRGEKLFF
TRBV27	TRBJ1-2	CASSPGTGVGGYTF
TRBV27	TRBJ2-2	CASSRQGAGELFF
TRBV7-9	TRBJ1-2	CASRPDPRGYGYTF
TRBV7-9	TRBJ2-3	CASSPYVGRLAGGDTQYF
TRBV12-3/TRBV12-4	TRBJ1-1	CASSFRGTEAFF
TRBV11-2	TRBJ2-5	CASRSRPGGQRTQYF
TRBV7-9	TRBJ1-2	CASSRQGPEYGYTF
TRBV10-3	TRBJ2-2	CAISDLGTATNTGELFF
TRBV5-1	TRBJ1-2	CASSYKGQGSGYTF
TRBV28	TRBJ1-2	CASSFKREGYTF
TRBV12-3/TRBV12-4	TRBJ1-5	CASSLPGRQPQHF
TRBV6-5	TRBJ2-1	CASSYDRGSGNEQFF
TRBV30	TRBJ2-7	CAWSVDRAYEQYF
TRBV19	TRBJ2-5	CASSTGGLAGLYQETQYF
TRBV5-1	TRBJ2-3	CASNEGLAGAYTDTQYF
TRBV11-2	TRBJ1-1	CASSFVQGNTEAFF
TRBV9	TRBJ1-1	CASSPRGRSNRNAEAFF
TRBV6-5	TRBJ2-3	CASRSRTGDTQYF
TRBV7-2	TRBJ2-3	CASSLRTAGAGDTQYF
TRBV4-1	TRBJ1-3	CASSHPPGQGATGNTIYF
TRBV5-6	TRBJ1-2	CASSVPQGVHGYTF
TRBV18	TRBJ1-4	CASSSNRGGDEKLFF